A selection of T cell receptor beta chains follows, all from one sample in a study of T cell responses to AZD1222 COVID-19 vaccine. Clones were read by immunoSEQ multiplex PCR, and TCRdb kept only the in-frame ones, dropping some. The table records around 130,000 clones, roughly 92% of them present only once. The specimen comprised peripheral blood, sampled on day 0 of AZD1222 vaccination. The receptors derive from an adult in good health. The CDR3 runs from the conserved cysteine through the conserved F or W. D genes are given only for firm matches. Where a row states a size, it is once, few, many or the class of an expanded clone; other rows omit it.

d_gene	v_gene	abundance	j_gene	CDR3aa	CDR3nt
.	TRBV5-1	.	TRBJ1-2	CASREATTNYGYTF	TGCGCCAGCAGGGAAGCGACGACGAACTATGGCTACACCTTC
.	TRBV7-2	few	TRBJ2-1	CASAHVTSGRGNEQFF	TGTGCCAGTGCGCATGTAACTTCCGGACGGGGAAATGAGCAGTTCTTC
TRBD1	TRBV3-1/TRBV3-2	once	TRBJ2-7	CASSQTTRGLSCYEQYF	TGTGCCAGCAGCCAGACCACCAGGGGGCTTTCGTGCTACGAGCAGTACTTC
TRBD1	TRBV2	.	TRBJ1-6	CASSDAGQGSPLHF	TGTGCCAGCAGTGATGCGGGACAGGGTTCACCCCTCCACTTT
.	TRBV11-2	.	TRBJ1-1	CASSPHLRGSNTEAFF	TGTGCCAGCAGCCCACACCTTCGAGGAAGTAACACTGAAGCTTTCTTT
.	TRBV28	.	TRBJ1-6	CASSLKLGAPLHF	TGTGCCAGCAGTTTAAAGCTGGGAGCACCCCTCCACTTT
.	TRBV5-4	.	TRBJ2-7	CASSWRDGSSYEQYF	TGTGCCAGCAGCTGGAGGGACGGGAGCTCCTACGAGCAGTACTTC
TRBD1	TRBV7-3	.	TRBJ2-1	CASSPWDSVNNEQFF	TGTGCCAGCAGCCCTTGGGACAGTGTAAACAATGAGCAGTTCTTC
.	TRBV5-6	.	TRBJ2-2	CASSPEGPYTGELFF	TGTGCCAGCAGCCCCGAGGGTCCCTACACCGGGGAGCTGTTTTTT
.	TRBV7-9	.	TRBJ2-3	CASSITDTQYF	TGTGCCAGCAGCATCACAGATACGCAGTATTTT
.	TRBV29-1	.	TRBJ1-2	CSVDRGGQSDYGYTF	TGCAGCGTTGATCGAGGAGGACAATCGGACTATGGCTACACCTTC
TRBD1	TRBV19	.	TRBJ1-5	CASSKDRGLLGNQPQHF	TGTGCCAGTAGTAAGGACAGGGGGTTGTTGGGCAATCAGCCCCAGCATTTT
.	TRBV5-4	.	TRBJ2-7	CASSSGTGKYF	TGTGCCAGCAGCTCGGGGACTGGAAAGTACTTC
.	TRBV14	once	TRBJ1-5	CASSQDLDQPQHF	TGTGCCAGCAGCCAAGATTTGGATCAGCCCCAGCATTTT
.	TRBV19	.	TRBJ1-5	CASRYDRYSNQPQHF	TGTGCCAGTAGGTACGACAGGTATAGCAATCAGCCCCAGCATTTT
TRBD1	TRBV27	.	TRBJ2-1	CASSLRWILRGPFDEQFF	TGTGCCAGCAGTTTAAGGTGGATTCTCAGGGGGCCATTTGATGAGCAGTTCTTC
.	TRBV2	once	TRBJ2-3	CASIDPGSTDTQYF	TGTGCCAGCATCGATCCGGGGAGCACAGATACGCAGTATTTT
.	TRBV6-1	.	TRBJ1-6	CASSELWAPNSPLHF	TGTGCCAGCAGTGAACTTTGGGCCCCTAATTCACCCCTCCACTTT
.	TRBV10-1	.	TRBJ2-2	CASSEDRGPNTGELFF	TGCGCCAGCAGTGAGGATAGAGGACCGAACACCGGGGAGCTGTTTTTT
.	TRBV3-1/TRBV3-2	.	TRBJ2-7	CASSQGYEQYF	TGTGCCAGCAGCCAGGGCTACGAGCAGTACTTC
.	TRBV21-1	.	TRBJ2-2	CASSKEGPYTRNSTGELFF	TGTGCCAGCAGCAAAGAAGGTCCATATACTCGGAATTCCACCGGGGAGCTGTTTTTT
.	TRBV20-1	.	TRBJ2-5	CSASPDVAETQYF	TGCAGTGCTAGTCCCGACGTTGCCGAGACCCAGTACTTC
.	TRBV7-9	.	TRBJ1-1	CASSSGGWAFF	TGTGCCAGCAGCTCCGGAGGGTGGGCTTTCTTT
TRBD1	TRBV19	.	TRBJ2-7	CASSPGRTGGPWEQYF	TGTGCCAGTAGTCCCGGAAGGACAGGGGGGCCTTGGGAGCAGTACTTC
.	TRBV28	.	TRBJ2-7	CASSLTLSGPAYEQYF	TGTGCCAGCAGTTTAACGCTGTCAGGACCAGCCTACGAGCAGTACTTC
.	TRBV7-9	.	TRBJ1-1	CASSLYQGAEAFF	TGTGCCAGCAGTTTGTACCAGGGCGCTGAAGCTTTCTTT
TRBD1	TRBV6-5	.	TRBJ1-6	CASRTRQGDSPLHF	TGTGCCAGCAGAACAAGACAGGGTGATTCACCCCTCCACTTT
.	TRBV7-2	.	TRBJ2-7	CASSPRLLGSYEQYF	TGTGCCAGCAGCCCGAGGCTACTGGGCTCCTACGAGCAGTACTTC
TRBD1	TRBV2	.	TRBJ2-1	CASRGDRGVNNEQFF	TGTGCCAGCAGGGGAGACAGGGGGGTGAACAATGAGCAGTTCTTC